This TCR beta chain was captured by sequencing in a study of radiation and T cells in renal cell carcinoma. As for this clone: The antigen remains unidentified.

The CDR3 sequence is 13 residues long. The germline V gene has CDR1 SGHKS and CDR2 YYEKEE (reference sequence). V lost 3 bases, J lost 5 bases, and 11 bases lay in between. Whole-study results and caveats: Pretreatment tumor biopsies were lacking, so baseline clonotypes are unknown. In blood, top tumor clones expanded by 2 weeks, shrinking by 4.

Some clones are missing from TCRdb's copy, which holds only in-frame ones; the method was immunoSEQ multiplex PCR. The table records some 43,000 clones, 70% to 85% of them present only once. Time point given: blood 4 weeks post-SBRT, at nephrectomy. Stated treatment: 15 Gy SBRT to primary tumor, nephrectomy 4 weeks later. Nephrectomy followed 15 Gy stereotactic body radiation by 4 weeks. Blood was sampled at baseline, 2 weeks and 4 weeks after SBRT. The chain combines TRBV5-5 with TRBJ1-1; D is ambiguous. This receptor was taken from a woman aged 70-85 years with renal cell carcinoma. The source was blood, collected from a patient whose treatment included radiotherapy and nephrectomy. CDR3 sequence: CASSSLGDTEAFF. CDR3 nucleotides: TGTGCCAGCAGCTCACTCGGTGATACTGAAGCTTTCTTT.